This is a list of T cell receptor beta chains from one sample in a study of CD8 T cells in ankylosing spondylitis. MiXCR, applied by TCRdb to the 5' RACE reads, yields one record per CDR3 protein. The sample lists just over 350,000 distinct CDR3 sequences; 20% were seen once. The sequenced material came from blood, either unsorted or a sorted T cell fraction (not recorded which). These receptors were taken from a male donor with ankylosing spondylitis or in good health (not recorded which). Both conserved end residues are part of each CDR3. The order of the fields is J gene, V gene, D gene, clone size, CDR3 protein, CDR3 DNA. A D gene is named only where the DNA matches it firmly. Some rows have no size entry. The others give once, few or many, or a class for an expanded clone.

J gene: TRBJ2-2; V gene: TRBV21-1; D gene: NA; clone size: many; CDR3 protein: CASRSREQGGDVGELFF; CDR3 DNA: TGTGCCAGCAGATCACGGGAACAAGGGGGCGACGTCGGGGAGCTGTTTTTT
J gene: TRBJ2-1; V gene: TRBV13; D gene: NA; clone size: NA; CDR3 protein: CASSLVNFSQEHNEQFF; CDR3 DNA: TGTGCCAGCAGCTTAGTTAATTTTTCACAAGAGCACAATGAGCAGTTCTTC
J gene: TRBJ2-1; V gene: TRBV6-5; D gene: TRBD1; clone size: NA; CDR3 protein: CASSTGVGQFF; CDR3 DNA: TGTGCCAGCAGTACAGGGGTCGGGCAGTTCTTC
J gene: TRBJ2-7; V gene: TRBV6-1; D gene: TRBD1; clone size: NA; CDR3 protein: CASSAPGQAFYEQYF; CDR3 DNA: TGTGCCAGCAGCGCCCCGGGACAGGCATTCTACGAGCAGTACTTC
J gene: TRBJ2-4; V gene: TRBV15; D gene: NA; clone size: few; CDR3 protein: CATSREGGIQYF; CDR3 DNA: TGTGCCACCAGCAGAGAGGGGGGCATTCAGTACTTC
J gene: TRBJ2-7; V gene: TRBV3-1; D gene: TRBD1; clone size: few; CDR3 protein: CASSQDYPGTEYEQYF; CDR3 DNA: TGTGCCAGCAGCCAAGATTACCCCGGGACAGAGTACGAGCAGTACTTC
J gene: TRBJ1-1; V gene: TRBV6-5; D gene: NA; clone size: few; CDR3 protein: CASSYSGGNTEAFF; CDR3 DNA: TGTGCCAGCAGTTACTCGGGGGGTAACACTGAAGCTTTCTTT
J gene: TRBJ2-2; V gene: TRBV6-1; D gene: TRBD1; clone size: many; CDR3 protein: CASSGDRVSSGELFF; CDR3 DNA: TGTGCCAGCAGTGGGGACAGGGTTTCGTCCGGGGAGCTGTTTTTT
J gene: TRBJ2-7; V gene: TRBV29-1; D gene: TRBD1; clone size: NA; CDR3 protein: CSVDSGTGPPYEQYF; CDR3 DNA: TGCAGCGTTGACTCCGGGACAGGGCCTCCCTACGAGCAGTACTTC
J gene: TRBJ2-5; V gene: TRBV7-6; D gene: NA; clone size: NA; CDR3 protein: CASSPSGYETQYF; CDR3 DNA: TGTGCCAGCAGCCCAAGTGGGTATGAGACCCAGTACTTC
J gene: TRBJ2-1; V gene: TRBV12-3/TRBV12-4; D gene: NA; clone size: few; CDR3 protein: CASSPASAGLYNEQFF; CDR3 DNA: TGTGCCAGCAGTCCCGCCTCAGCGGGCCTCTACAATGAGCAGTTCTTC
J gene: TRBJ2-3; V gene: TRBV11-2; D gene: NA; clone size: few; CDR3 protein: CASSGASDPPDTQYF; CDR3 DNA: TGTGCCAGCAGCGGGGCTTCCGATCCTCCCGATACGCAGTATTTT
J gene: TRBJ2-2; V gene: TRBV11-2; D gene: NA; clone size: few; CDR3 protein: CASSLGGLVAGELFF; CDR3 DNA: TGTGCCAGCAGCTTGGGGGGTCTCGTGGCCGGGGAGCTGTTTTTT
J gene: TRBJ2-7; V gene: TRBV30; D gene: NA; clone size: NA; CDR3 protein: CAWTGGTPYEQYF; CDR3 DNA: TGTGCCTGGACTGGAGGGACTCCCTACGAGCAGTACTTC
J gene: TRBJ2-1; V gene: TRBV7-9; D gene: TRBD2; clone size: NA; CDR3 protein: CASSTRRGGIDEQFF; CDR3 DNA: TGTGCCAGCAGCACCCGCCGGGGGGGCATCGATGAGCAGTTCTTC
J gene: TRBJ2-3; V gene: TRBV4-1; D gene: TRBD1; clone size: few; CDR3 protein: CASSQADRGTDTQYF; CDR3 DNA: TGCGCCAGCAGCCAAGCGGACAGGGGGACAGATACGCAGTATTTT
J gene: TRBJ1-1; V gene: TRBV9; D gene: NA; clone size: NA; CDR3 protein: CASSVAGGMNTEAFF; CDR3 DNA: TGTGCCAGCAGCGTAGCGGGGGGCATGAACACTGAAGCTTTCTTT
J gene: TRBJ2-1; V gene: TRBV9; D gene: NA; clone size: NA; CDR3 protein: CASSVGGGTDEQFF; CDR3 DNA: TGTGCCAGCAGCGTAGGCGGAGGGACGGATGAGCAGTTCTTC
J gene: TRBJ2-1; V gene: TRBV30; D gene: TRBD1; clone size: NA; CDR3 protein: CAWSAADRGNYNEQFF; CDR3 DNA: TGTGCCTGGAGTGCCGCGGACAGGGGGAACTACAATGAGCAGTTCTTC
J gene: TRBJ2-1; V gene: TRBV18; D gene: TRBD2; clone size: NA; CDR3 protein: CASSPPQTWEGNEQFF; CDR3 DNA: TGTGCCAGCTCACCCCCCCAGACCTGGGAGGGGAATGAGCAGTTCTTC
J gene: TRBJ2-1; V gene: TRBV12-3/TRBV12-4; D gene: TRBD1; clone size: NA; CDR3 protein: CASSPGQGIYNEQFF; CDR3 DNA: TGTGCCAGCAGCCCCGGACAGGGGATTTACAATGAGCAGTTCTTC
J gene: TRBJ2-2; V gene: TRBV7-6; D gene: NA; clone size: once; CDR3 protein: CASSLANQGSDGELFF; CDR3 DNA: TGTGCCAGCAGCCTAGCTAATCAGGGTTCAGACGGGGAGCTGTTTTTT
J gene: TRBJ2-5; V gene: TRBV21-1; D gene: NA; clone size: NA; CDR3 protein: CASSKDPPGQGRETQYF; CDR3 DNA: TGTGCCAGCAGCAAAGACCCCCCGGGACAGGGAAGGGAGACCCAGTACTTC
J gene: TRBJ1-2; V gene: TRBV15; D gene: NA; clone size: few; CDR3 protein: CATSREAGVYGYTF; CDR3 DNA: TGTGCCACCAGCAGAGAGGCAGGGGTCTATGGCTACACCTTC
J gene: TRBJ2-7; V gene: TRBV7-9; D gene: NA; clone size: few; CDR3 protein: CASSLPQGDPYEQYF; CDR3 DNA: TGTGCCAGCAGTTTGCCACAGGGCGACCCGTACGAGCAGTACTTC
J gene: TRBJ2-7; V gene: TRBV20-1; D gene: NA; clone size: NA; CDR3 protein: CSARVPAVLYEQYF; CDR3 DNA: TGCAGTGCTAGAGTTCCAGCGGTACTCTACGAGCAGTACTTC